This record looks at one TCR beta chain sequence and its context. The source of the sample is a study of T cell responses to AZD1222 COVID-19 vaccine. The method was immunoSEQ multiplex PCR; TCRdb's version includes in-frame clones alone and lacks a portion of them. Of about 120,000 clones listed, over 75% are singletons. This sequence originates from an adult in good health. The sample in question was peripheral blood, obtained on day 0 of AZD1222 vaccination.

Written as DNA, the CDR3 is TGTGCCATCAGTGATCGGCAGGGGGTACAGGAGACCCAGTACTTC. It codes for CAISDRQGVQETQYF. The V gene is TRBV10-3, the J gene TRBJ2-5; TRBD1 agrees at 7 bases. Germline CDR1 and CDR2: ENHRY and SYGVKD. This CDR3 contains 15 residues. V trimming: 3 bases; J trimming: 5 bases; junction bases outside the gene matches: 9.